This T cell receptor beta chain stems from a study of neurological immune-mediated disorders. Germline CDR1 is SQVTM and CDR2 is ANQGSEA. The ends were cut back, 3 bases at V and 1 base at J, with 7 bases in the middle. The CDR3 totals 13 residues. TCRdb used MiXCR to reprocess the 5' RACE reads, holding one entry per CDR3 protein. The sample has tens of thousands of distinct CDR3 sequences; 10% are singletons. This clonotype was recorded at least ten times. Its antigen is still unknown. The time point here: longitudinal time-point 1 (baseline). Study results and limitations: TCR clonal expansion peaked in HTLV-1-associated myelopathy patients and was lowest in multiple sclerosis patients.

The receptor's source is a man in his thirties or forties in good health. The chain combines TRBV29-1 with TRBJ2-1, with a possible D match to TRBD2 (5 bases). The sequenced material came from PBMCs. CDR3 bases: TGCAGCGTTGACGCGGGTTCCTACAATGAGCAGTTCTTC. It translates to CSVDAGSYNEQFF.